Listed below are T cell receptor beta chains from one sample, sequenced in a study of cytomegalovirus exposure and HLA in healthy donors. Measured with immunoSEQ multiplex PCR; TCRdb has only the in-frame clones, and not every one. The sample lists 100,000 to 150,000 clones, approximately 68% occurring once. Source material: PBMCs. These receptors were collected from a man younger than 40 in good health and CMV-seropositive. Each CDR3 is given with its conserved first and last residue. D genes are given only for firm matches. A clone size is listed for some rows: how often the clone was seen (once, few, many), or a class if it is expanded.

D gene	V gene	J gene	clone size	CDR3 DNA	CDR3 protein
TRBD1	TRBV5-1	TRBJ2-7	-	TGCGCCAGCAAAGACAGGGGGGACTACGAGCAGTACTTC	CASKDRGDYEQYF
TRBD1	TRBV27	TRBJ2-7	-	TGTGCCAGCAGTTCCAGGGACAGTAAGGTCGGCGAGCAGTACTTC	CASSSRDSKVGEQYF
-	TRBV28	TRBJ1-5	-	TGTGCCAGCAGTTCCCAATGGCCCCAGCATTTT	CASSSQWPQHF
TRBD1	TRBV30	TRBJ1-1	-	TGTGCCTGGAATTACAGGGGCCTCCGCGACACTGAAGCTTTCTTT	CAWNYRGLRDTEAFF
-	TRBV18	TRBJ1-1	-	TGTGCCAGCTCATTGGACAGACAGAACACTGAAGCTTTCTTT	CASSLDRQNTEAFF
-	TRBV28	TRBJ1-1	-	TGTGCCAGCAGCAAGGGCCAAGGTAGGGGGAACACTGAAGCTTTCTTT	CASSKGQGRGNTEAFF
TRBD2	TRBV7-3	TRBJ2-1	-	TGTGCCAGCAGCTCGGGACTAGGGGTTGAGCAGTTCTTC	CASSSGLGVEQFF
TRBD2	TRBV5-1	TRBJ2-1	-	TGCGCCAGCAGCTTGGCCGGGACTAGCGGTCAAGAGACCCAGTTCTTC	CASSLAGTSGQETQFF
-	TRBV5-1	TRBJ2-6	once	TGCGCCAGCAGCTTGGAAGGGGTTGGGGCCAACGTCCTGACTTTC	CASSLEGVGANVLTF
-	TRBV5-6	TRBJ2-7	-	TGTGCCAGCAGCTTGGACAGGTCCTACGAGCAGTACTTC	CASSLDRSYEQYF
TRBD2	TRBV15	TRBJ2-1	-	TGTGCCACCAGCAGAGGCGCGACAGCGGGAGGGCCGATGGGCTCCTACAATGAGCAGTTCTTC	CATSRGATAGGPMGSYNEQFF
-	TRBV5-6	TRBJ1-5	few	TGTGCCAGCAGCTGGGGGGGGGAGCCCCAGCATTTT	CASSWGGEPQHF
-	TRBV4-2	TRBJ2-1	-	TGTGCCAGCAGCCACTACGGAGAAGCGGGTGACATTTACAATGAGCAGTTCTTC	CASSHYGEAGDIYNEQFF
TRBD2	TRBV9	TRBJ2-5	-	TGTGCCAGCAGCGTTTGGCTAGCGGGAGGGCTGGAGACCCAGTACTTC	CASSVWLAGGLETQYF
-	TRBV7-2	TRBJ2-2	-	TGTGCCAGCAGCTTGGTACGGGTTACCGGGGAGCTGTTTTTT	CASSLVRVTGELFF
-	TRBV29-1	TRBJ2-3	-	TGCAGCGGGGGCGGGGCGGATACGCAGTATTTT	CSGGGADTQYF
-	TRBV5-1	TRBJ1-1	-	TGCGCCAGCAGCATACAGCCCATGAACACTGAAGCTTTCTTT	CASSIQPMNTEAFF
TRBD2	TRBV7-8	TRBJ2-7	-	TGTGCCAGCAGCTTATGGACTAGCTTGAACGAGCAGTACTTC	CASSLWTSLNEQYF
-	TRBV29-1	TRBJ2-7	-	TGCAGCGTTGAAGATCGGCGGGGGCTTGGCTACGAGCAGTACTTC	CSVEDRRGLGYEQYF
-	TRBV4-3	TRBJ2-1	-	TGCGCCAGCAGCCAAGTCGTAGGGGGACCCTACAATGAGCAGTTCTTC	CASSQVVGGPYNEQFF
-	TRBV28	TRBJ1-1	-	TGTGCCAGCAGTCTTCACCCTACAGCTTTCTTT	CASSLHPTAFF
-	TRBV9	TRBJ2-5	-	TGTGCCAGCAGCGAAACAGGGATGGAGACCCAGTACTTC	CASSETGMETQYF
-	TRBV6-1	TRBJ2-7	-	TGTGCCAGCAGTGGTTACTGGGCCGGCGAGCAGTACTTC	CASSGYWAGEQYF
-	TRBV6-6	TRBJ2-2	once	TGTGCCAGCAGTCAGACAGTGAACACCGGGGAGCTGTTTTTT	CASSQTVNTGELFF
-	TRBV5-1	TRBJ1-3	-	TGCGCCAGCAGCCTCTCTGCGGCTTATGGAAACACCATATATTTT	CASSLSAAYGNTIYF
TRBD1	TRBV29-1	TRBJ1-6	-	TGCAGCGTTGGACAGGGGGACTTGGGGTCACCCCTCCACTTT	CSVGQGDLGSPLHF
-	TRBV6-6	TRBJ2-1	-	TGTGCCAGCAGTTTACTAGCCAATGAGCAGTTCTTC	CASSLLANEQFF
-	TRBV27	TRBJ2-1	few	TGTGCCAGCAGTTTAATTTATACTAGTGGTGAGCAGTTCTTC	CASSLIYTSGEQFF
-	TRBV11-1	TRBJ2-6	-	TGTGCCAGCAGCTTAGGGTTTTCAGGGGCCGGGGCCAACGTCCTGACTTTC	CASSLGFSGAGANVLTF
-	TRBV29-1	TRBJ2-7	-	TGCAGCGTAGTTACAGGACCCAGCTCCTACGAGCAGTACTTC	CSVVTGPSSYEQYF
TRBD1	TRBV15	TRBJ2-6	-	TGTGCCACCAGCCGCGGACAGGGGTCGGGGGCCAACGTCCTGACTTTC	CATSRGQGSGANVLTF
-	TRBV5-6	TRBJ1-2	-	TGTGCCAGCAGCTTGGGGGGGGATCGGGATGGCTACACCTTC	CASSLGGDRDGYTF
TRBD1	TRBV14	TRBJ1-1	-	TGTGCCAGCAGGTCCCACAGGGGTGGGGACACTGAAGCTTTCTTT	CASRSHRGGDTEAFF